One and the same sample provided the 7 T cell receptor beta chains below, sequenced in a study of blood T cell repertoires in COVID-19 (dated by TCRdb to between 2020 and 2021). Libraries were made using the immunoSEQ multiplex PCR assay. The table comes from immuneACCESS by way of TCRdb, which keeps in-frame sequences with V and J called. Part of the clones is missing from these tables; in studies checked, under half for an unresolved V gene and the rest for unknown reasons. The sample table shows around 49,000 clones, and about 72% are seen once. Together, the top ten hold 5.8% of the sample. The specimen sequenced was PBMCs or T cells enriched from blood (not recorded which). These receptors came from a woman aged 45-59 years with acute COVID-19.

The sample holds a few counts of this clone. This same CDR3 is encoded by further DNA sequences in the sample. The chain employs TRBV5-1 and TRBJ1-1; D is unclear. Looked up from germline, CDR1 is SGHRS and CDR2 is YFSETQ. V was cut by 1 base and J by 0 bases, with 4 bases left in between. The CDR3 sequence is 13 residues long. The CDR3 reads CASSLSMNTEAFF. The CDR3, as DNA: TGCGCCAGCAGCTTGAGCATGAACACTGAAGCTTTCTTT.

The V call is TRBV19, the J call TRBJ1-1, with D perhaps matching TRBD1 (6 bases). CDR1 LNHDA and CDR2 SQIVND come from the germline V gene (reference sequence). The V end lost 3 bases, the J end lost 5 bases, and 13 bases lay between the germline ends. This CDR3 has 14 residues. The CDR3 sequence is CASSIRGARTEAFF. CDR3 nucleotides: TGTGCCAGTAGTATCAGGGGAGCGAGAACTGAAGCTTTCTTT.

The chain is built from TRBV27 and TRBJ2-3, with 9 nucleotides matching TRBD1. V lost 5 bases, J lost 3 bases, and 9 bases stayed unmatched. This CDR3 spans 16 amino acids. Germline V gene data show CDR1 as MNHEY and CDR2 as SMNVEV (reference sequence). In DNA form, the CDR3 reads TGTGCCAGCAGTCATTCAACGACAGGGGGAACAGATACGCAGTATTTT. Translation gives CASSHSTTGGTDTQYF.

V is TRBV6-6 and J is TRBJ2-5; tentative D call: TRBD1 (6 bases). The CDR3 is made up of 15 amino acids. From germline, CDR1 is MNHNY and CDR2 SVGAGI (reference sequence). Trimming cost V 4 bases and J 1 base, with 13 bases left between them. CDR3 bases: TGTGCCAGCAGTTCCGAGCGACAGGCCCAAGAGACCCAGTACTTC. Its translation: CASSSERQAQETQYF.

This chain connects TRBV11-2 to TRBJ1-4; the match to TRBD1 covers 8 bases. The CDR3 sequence is 13 residues long. CDR1 is SGHAT and CDR2 is FQNNGV in the germline V gene. Germline trimming cut 3 bases from V and 8 bases from J; bases unmatched to any gene: 2. The CDR3 protein is CASSFGTGEKLFF. The CDR3 DNA sequence: TGTGCCAGCAGCTTCGGGACAGGAGAAAAACTGTTTTTT.

This clone was counted once. This rearrangement joins TRBV6-1 to TRBJ2-7; 12 nucleotides align to TRBD2. The CDR3 contains 15 residues. J was trimmed by 4 bases and V by 5 bases; bases with no gene match: 6. The germline V gene has CDR1 MNHNS and CDR2 SASEGT. The CDR3 here is CASSSRLAGAYEQYF. CDR3 nucleotide sequence: TGTGCCAGCAGTTCAAGACTAGCGGGGGCTTACGAGCAGTACTTC.

The chain joins TRBV7-9 to TRBJ2-2; D gene uncertain. The CDR3 runs 12 residues. Trimming shortened V by 2 bases and J by 4 bases, and 2 bases separated the two germline ends. The germline CDR1 and CDR2 sequences are SEHNR and FQNEAQ (reference sequence). CDR3 sequence: CASSLLTGELFF. DNA of the CDR3: TGTGCCAGCAGCTTACTCACCGGGGAGCTGTTTTTT.